This passage covers 10 T cell receptor beta chains from one sample sequenced in a study of type 1 regulatory T cells (TCRdb year 2021). Reads for this sample came from an Illumina MiSeq. Starting from the raw public reads, TCRdb applied fastp trimming at Q25, assembled clones with MiXCR and retained in-frame beta chains. Entries are consolidated by CDR3 protein sequence, retaining the most common genes and DNA. This sample comprises fewer than 75,000 distinct CDR3 sequences, nearly 50% of them detected only once. 2% to 2.5% of the sample is taken by the ten largest. No antigens are known for them. The sequenced sample was cultured non-Tr1 T cells, either the whole culture or a sorted T cell fraction (not recorded which). In the paper's terms, the cell subset or site label means: non-Tr1 population from the T-allo10 product. These receptors were collected from a human donor in good health.

This rearrangement joins TRBV7-7 to TRBJ2-3, with 9 bases aligning to TRBD1. The CDR3 sequence is 15 residues long. The V and J ends lost 4 bases and 3 bases, in that order; junction bases with no gene match: 5. Germline CDR1 SSHAT, CDR2 FNYEAQ (reference sequence). The CDR3 bases are TGTGCCAGCAGCTCCGGGACAGGGCCGACAGATACGCAGTATTTT. This sequence encodes CASSSGTGPTDTQYF.

This clonotype turned up a few times. Relative to the germline gene, one junction end is altered; a read error may explain this. The chain recombines TRBV28 with TRBJ1-1; D possibly corresponds to TRBD1 (6 bases). The germline CDR1 and CDR2 sequences are MDHEN and SYDVKM. CDR3 size: 11 residues. For the CDR3, the DNA is TGTGCCAGCAGCGAACAGGGTTCCAGCTATTTT. Translation: CASSEQGSSYF.

This chain joins TRBV5-1 and TRBJ2-5; 13 positions match TRBD2. The CDR3 sequence is 15 residues long. Germline V gives CDR1 SGHRS, CDR2 YFSETQ. Losses at the gene ends were 4 bases for V and 5 bases for J; bases not matched to a gene: 5. The CDR3 here is CASSQGLAGRETQYF. The DNA for the CDR3 is TGCGCCAGCAGCCAGGGACTAGCGGGGAGGGAGACCCAGTACTTC.

The V gene is TRBV6-5, the J gene TRBJ2-5; unclear D gene. V was trimmed by 5 bases and J by 5 bases, leaving 12 bases between them. Germline V gene sequence: CDR1 MNHEY, CDR2 SVGAGI. This CDR3 region has 13 residues. CDR3 bases: TGTGCCAGCAGTGTGCCATCAATGGAGACCCAGTACTTC. This encodes CASSVPSMETQYF.

The V gene is TRBV7-6, the J gene TRBJ2-7, with D hard to call. The CDR3 runs 13 residues. Trimming shortened V by 2 bases and J by 0 bases, and 5 bases separated the two germline ends. Germline assignment: CDR1 SGHVS and CDR2 FNYEAQ. In DNA, the CDR3 is TGTGCCAGCAGCTTATATTCCTCCTACGAGCAGTACTTC. Translated, it gives CASSLYSSYEQYF.

The V call is TRBV30, the J call TRBJ1-4; no reliable D call. Per germline, CDR1 GTSNPN and CDR2 SVGIG (reference sequence). Trimming pared 3 bases from V and 0 bases from J, leaving 11 bases between. This CDR3 has 15 residues. CDR3 DNA sequence: TGTGCCTGGAGGTCGGCGCAGGCAACTAATGAAAAACTGTTTTTT. It translates to CAWRSAQATNEKLFF.

V and J are TRBV6-2 or TRBV6-3 and TRBJ2-2; 13 positions match TRBD2. This CDR3 has 15 residues. J was trimmed by 4 bases and V by 6 bases; bases with no gene match: 2. Germline V gene sequence: CDR1 MNHEY, CDR2 SVGEGT. CDR3 sequence reads: CASRLAGGRTGELFF. The CDR3 nucleotides are TGTGCCAGCAGACTAGCGGGGGGGCGCACCGGGGAGCTGTTTTTT.

The rearrangement joins TRBV5-1 to TRBJ2-3; 12 bases align to TRBD2. From germline, CDR1 is SGHRS and CDR2 YFSETQ. CDR3 length: 15 residues. The V gene end was trimmed by 2 bases and the J gene end by 4 bases; junction bases not matched to a gene: 2. The CDR3 spells CASSFWTSGADTQYF. CDR3 bases: TGCGCCAGCAGCTTTTGGACTAGCGGGGCAGATACGCAGTATTTT.

The V and J genes are TRBV12-3 or TRBV12-4 and TRBJ2-1; possibly TRBD2 for D (7 bases). V was shortened by 6 bases and J by 9 bases, with 15 bases between the two germline ends. The CDR3 extends over 13 amino acids. The CDR3 bases are TGTGCCAGCAGGCGCACAGGGAGGGGTGAGCAGTTCTTC. It codes for CASRRTGRGEQFF.

The chain couples TRBV7-2 to TRBJ2-4; D might be TRBD1 (6 bases). CDR3 size: 17 residues. Trimming left V 5 bases short and J 0 bases short, with 17 bases between. The germline V gene encodes CDR1 SGHTA and CDR2 FQGNSA. This CDR3 is CASSMTGSRGAKNIQYF. For the CDR3, the DNA is TGTGCCAGCAGCATGACAGGTTCTAGGGGAGCCAAAAACATTCAGTACTTC. Full variable domain (rest looked up from reference TRBV7-2 and TRBJ2-4): GAGVSQSPSNKVTEKGKDVELRCDPISGHTALYWYRQSLGQGLEFLIYFQGNSAPDKSGLPSDRFSAERTGGSVSTLTIQRTQQEDSAVYLCASSMTGSRGAKNIQYFGAGTRLSVL.